The T cell receptor (beta chain) under discussion was sequenced for a study of CD8 T cells in ankylosing spondylitis. Findings and caveats of the study: A motif in TCR beta, a set of under 10 highly homologous variants, appeared characteristic of ankylosing spondylitis blood. Reported data indicate significant enrichment of disease-linked clones within matched ankylosing spondylitis synovial fluid.

The CDR3 has 16 residues. Germline V lookup: CDR1 SEHNR, CDR2 FQNEAQ (reference sequence). V lost 6 bases, J lost 3 bases, and 18 bases lay in between. This clonotype was picked up a small number of times. Its matching antigen is unknown. TCRdb ran MiXCR on the 5' RACE reads and lists one entry per CDR3 protein. The sample includes 220,000 or so distinct CDR3 sequences, approximately 16% of them seen just once. This TCR was recovered from a male donor with ankylosing spondylitis. Material for sequencing was blood, either unsorted or a sorted T cell fraction (not recorded which). The chain links TRBV7-9 to TRBJ2-1; D is tentatively TRBD1 or TRBD2 (5 bases each). CDR3 loop: CASSHPTGRHYNEQFF. CDR3 sequence (DNA): TGTGCCAGCAGTCATCCTACGGGACGGCACTACAATGAGCAGTTCTTC.